Sequencing of this TCR beta chain was carried out in a study of OX40 agonist ivuxolimab in advanced cancers. About the full investigation: The costimulatory receptor OX40 (CD134) was targeted by ivuxolimab, a fully human IgG2 agonistic monoclonal antibody. Intravenous ivuxolimab was administered to patients every 2 weeks at six dose levels: 0.01, 0.1, 0.3, 1.5, 3 and 10 mg/kg. Of the roughly 52 dose-escalation patients, hepatocellular carcinoma was present in about 20, melanoma in some 15, renal cell carcinoma in 9 and head and neck cancer in 9. A male proportion of 75% to 85% and a mean age of roughly 58 years, ranging from 23 to 79, were recorded for the dose-escalation cohort. Patients were allowed to have had prior anti-PD-1, anti-PD-L1 or anti-CTLA-4 therapy, and around 43% of the dose-escalation patients had been treated with checkpoint inhibitors. Three dose-escalation patients achieved partial responses, one with hepatocellular carcinoma and two with cutaneous melanoma. The point of sequencing TCRbeta in the periphery was to test whether ivuxolimab changed TCR sequence diversity and drove clonal T-cell expansion. The monotherapy dose-escalation portion (N ≈ 56 patients) of the phase I ivuxolimab trial is reported in the paper. On the study overall, not on this receptor specifically: At doses from 0.1 to 3.0 mg/kg, clonal expansion was seen in both CD4+ and CD8+ blood T cells between baseline and week 6. In the 0.1-3.0 mg/kg groups, partial responders were among the patients with the lowest normalized peripheral clonal expansion, particularly in CD8+ T cells. Low levels of normalized T-cell clonal expansion were also seen in some patients who did not respond. The antigen specificity of the peripheral T cells that underwent clonal expansion was not determined. On average, CD8+ T cells showed more expanded clones than CD4+ T cells after ivuxolimab.

To sequence the TCRbeta CDR3 region, genomic DNA was isolated from the sorted cells. TCRbeta CDR3 regions were sequenced using the immunoSEQ Assay. This is the immuneACCESS table as TCRdb keeps it, with only in-frame sequences that have V and J called. A part of the clones is gone; compared with another copy, unresolved V genes explain less than half, and the rest is unexplained. This sample gives some 75,000 clones in total; approximately 88% of them show up just once. The ten biggest clones cover roughly 2% of the sample. With regard to this clone: Its antigen remains unidentified. Base qualities are not recorded, but no much larger clone differs from it by a single base.

The trial excluded patients who had a history of autoimmune disease or who were on systemic immunosuppression. Peripheral blood for TCR sequencing was collected from all dose cohorts at baseline, on cycle 4 day 1, and on cycle 7 day 1. Samples were obtained from an open-label, multicenter, first-in-human phase I dose-escalation trial of ivuxolimab. The trial enrolled adults with locally advanced or metastatic head and neck squamous cell, hepatocellular, melanoma or renal cell carcinoma. Before TCR sequencing, CD4+ and CD8+ T cells were separately sorted from peripheral blood. CDR1 SGHRS and CDR2 YFSETQ are derived from the germline V gene. Trimming leaves V shorter by 5 bases and J shorter by 7 bases, with the junction holding 8 bases beyond the gene matches. From the cysteine up to the phenylalanine, the CDR3 has a length of 13 residues. Only the CDR3 region is kept as DNA, spanning 39 bases read in frame from base 1.

Here the sequenced sample was CD4+ or CD8+ T cells sorted from blood, taken in a trial of the OX40 agonist ivuxolimab. This chain is built from TRBV5-1 and TRBJ2-7; 8 bases in the junction line up with TRBD1. This TCR was sampled from an adult with an advanced solid tumor such as melanoma, head and neck, liver or kidney cancer. Here the CDR3 is given as CASRGQGLKEQYF. The nucleotides read TGCGCCAGCAGAGGACAGGGCCTGAAAGAGCAGTACTTC.